The sample holds a few counts of the clone carrying this T cell receptor (beta chain). The data were obtained in a study of cytomegalovirus exposure and HLA in healthy donors. The V gene's germline CDR1 is MDHEN and CDR2 SYDVKM. V lost 5 bases, J lost 7 bases, and 21 bases lay in between. CDR3 length: 16 residues. Both 60 Vbeta primers and 13 Jbeta primers went into the PCR. Only in-frame clones appear in the TCRdb table, and some are missing; sequencing was by immunoSEQ multiplex PCR. Of about 150,000 clones in the sample, 60% to 85% were seen once. Material: PBMCs. This receptor was identified in a man in his fifties in good health and CMV-seropositive. V usage is TRBV28 and J usage is TRBJ1-5, with a weak D call TRBD1 (5 bases). CDR3 nucleotide sequence: TGTGCCAGCAGTCCCCCGGCCGGGGGAGGCGGACAGCCCCAGCATTTT. Translation: CASSPPAGGGGQPQHF.